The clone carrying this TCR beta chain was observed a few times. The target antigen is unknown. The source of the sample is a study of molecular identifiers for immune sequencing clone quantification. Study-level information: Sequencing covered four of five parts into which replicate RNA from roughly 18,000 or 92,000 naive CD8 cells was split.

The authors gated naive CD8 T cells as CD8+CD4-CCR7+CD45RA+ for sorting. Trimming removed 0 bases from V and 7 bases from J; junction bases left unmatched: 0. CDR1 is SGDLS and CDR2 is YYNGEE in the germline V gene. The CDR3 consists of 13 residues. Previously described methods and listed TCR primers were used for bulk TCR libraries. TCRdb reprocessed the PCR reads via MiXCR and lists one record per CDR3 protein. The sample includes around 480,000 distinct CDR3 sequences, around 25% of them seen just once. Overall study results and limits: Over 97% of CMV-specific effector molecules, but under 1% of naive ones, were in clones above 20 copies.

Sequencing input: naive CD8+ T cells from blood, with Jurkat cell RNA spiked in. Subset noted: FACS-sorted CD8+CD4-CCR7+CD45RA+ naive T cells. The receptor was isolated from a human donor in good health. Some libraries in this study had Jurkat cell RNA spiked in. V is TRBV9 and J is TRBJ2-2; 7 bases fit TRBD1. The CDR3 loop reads CASSVAGGGELFF. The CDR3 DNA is TGTGCCAGCAGCGTAGCAGGGGGCGGGGAGCTGTTTTTT.